This entry lists 26 T cell receptor beta chains sequenced from one sample in a study of tumor-infiltrating lymphocytes in oesophageal squamous cell carcinoma. TCRdb recomputed calls from the PCR reads with MiXCR, one row per CDR3 protein. The sample holds around 14,000 distinct CDR3 sequences, about 50% seen once. Sequencing was done on a sample of esophageal tumor tissue. These receptor sequences come from a male donor with esophageal squamous cell carcinoma.

This chain joins TRBV28 and TRBJ1-3; D may be TRBD1 (5 bases). V was pared by 7 bases and J by 0 bases, with 10 bases between. The CDR3 loop spans 14 amino acids. Germline-derived CDR1 and CDR2 are MDHEN and SYDVKM. The CDR3 loop reads CASKRGDSGNTIYF. In DNA form, the CDR3 reads TGTGCCAGCAAGAGGGGAGACTCTGGAAACACCATATATTTT.

A single count supports this clonotype. This chain uses TRBV6-1 with TRBJ2-3; no definite D call. CDR1 and CDR2 (germline): MNHNS, SASEGT. The CDR3 loop spans 16 amino acids. V lost 4 bases, J lost 1 base, and 15 bases lay in between. Here the CDR3 DNA reads TGTGCCAGCAGTGCAGAGATGGGCCTTGGCACAGATACGCAGTATTTT. Translated, it gives CASSAEMGLGTDTQYF.

This clonotype was seen a handful of times. The chain combines TRBV7-8 with TRBJ1-6, with a weak D call TRBD1 (5 bases). The CDR3 totals 15 residues. CDR1 SGHVS and CDR2 FQNEAQ come from the germline V gene. Trimming pared 3 bases from V and 7 bases from J, leaving 13 bases between. The CDR3 bases are TGTGCCAGCAGCTTGGGGACCCTGGGCAATTCACCCCTCCACTTT. It specifies CASSLGTLGNSPLHF.

This clonotype was picked up one time. The V call is TRBV7-8, the J call TRBJ2-3; D is ambiguous. CDR1 SGHVS and CDR2 FQNEAQ come from the germline V gene. This CDR3 is 11 amino acids long. The germline V and J ends were trimmed by 7 bases and 4 bases, with 6 bases remaining between them. CDR3 amino acids: CASTLSDTQYF. In DNA form, the CDR3 reads TGTGCCAGCACCCTTTCAGATACGCAGTATTTT.

CDR3 in amino acids: CASSGEGQGSYRQYF. The CDR3 nucleotides read TGTGCCAGCAGCGGGGAGGGACAGGGGTCTTATCGGCAGTACTTC. V is TRBV7-8 and J is TRBJ2-6; TRBD1 aligns across 10 bases. TRBJ2-7 matches the DNA end more closely, so the J call is doubtful. Germline V gene lookup returns CDR1 SGHVS and CDR2 FQNEAQ. This CDR3 contains 15 residues.

The rearrangement joins TRBV7-8 to TRBJ2-3, with D possibly TRBD2 on 6 matching bases. The end of the DNA aligns better with TRBJ2-6, so the J call may be wrong. Germline V CDR1 and CDR2: SGHVS, FQNEAQ. The CDR3 spans 17 residues. The CDR3, as DNA: TGTGCCAGCAGCTTAGCGGACTACCACTCTGGGGCCAACGTCCTGACTTTC. This encodes CASSLADYHSGANVLTF.

The chain carries TRBV7-6 and TRBJ2-1; no reliable D call. The better agreement between TRBJ2-7 and the DNA end casts doubt on the J call. The CDR3 length is 13 residues. Germline V CDR1 and CDR2: SGHVS, FNYEAQ. The DNA of the CDR3 is TGTGCCAGCTTGGACCTCGGGTCCTACGAGCAGTACTTC. It codes for CASLDLGSYEQYF.

The chain uses TRBV6-7 and TRBJ2-3; tentative D call: TRBD1 (5 bases). The J call may be in error: the DNA end matches TRBJ2-7 better. TRBV6-7 qualifies as an ORF whose function is uncertain. This CDR3 is 14 amino acids long. The CDR3 loop is CARGLGKGVYEQYF. The CDR3 nucleotides are TGTGCCAGGGGGCTGGGGAAAGGTGTCTACGAGCAGTACTTC.

This clonotype was found a few times. V is TRBV7-2 and J is TRBJ2-3; the match to TRBD2 covers 8 bases. CDR3 length equals 16 residues. Germline V gene sequence: CDR1 SGHTA, CDR2 FQGNSA. After removal of 3 bases from V and 3 bases from J, the junction contained 8 bases not matched to a gene. The CDR3: CASSFVAGSWTDTQYF. In DNA form, the CDR3 reads TGTGCCAGCAGCTTCGTAGCGGGGAGCTGGACAGATACGCAGTATTTT. Full variable domain (remainder filled in from reference TRBV7-2 and TRBJ2-3): GAGVSQSPSNKVTEKGKDVELRCDPISGHTALYWYRQSLGQGLEFLIYFQGNSAPDKSGLPSDRFSAERTGGSVSTLTIQRTQQEDSAVYLCASSFVAGSWTDTQYFGPGTRLTVL.

V usage is TRBV11-1 and J usage is TRBJ2-5, with 8 bases identical to TRBD1. Germline V gives CDR1 SGHAT, CDR2 FQDESV (reference sequence). The CDR3 spans 15 residues. V was pared by 3 bases and J by 11 bases, with 14 bases of the junction left unmatched. The CDR3, as DNA: TGTGCCAGCAGCTTCGGACAGGGAACCTACAATGAGCAGTACTTC. It translates to CASSFGQGTYNEQYF.

V is TRBV7-3 and J is TRBJ2-5; D remains ambiguous. The V end was cut by 2 bases, the J end by 1 base, with 11 bases between. Germline V gene lookup returns CDR1 SGHTA and CDR2 FQGTGA. The CDR3 totals 15 residues. The CDR3 region is CASSLFGGSQETQYF. CDR3 coding DNA: TGTGCCAGCAGCTTATTCGGTGGCTCCCAAGAGACCCAGTACTTC.

The rearrangement uses TRBV7-3 and TRBJ2-3; 7 positions agree with TRBD2. The V gene end was trimmed by 4 bases and the J gene end by 3 bases; junction bases not matched to a gene: 10. CDR3 length: 16 residues. CDR1 is SGHTA and CDR2 is FQGTGA in the germline V gene. The CDR3 bases are TGTGCCAGCAGCTCCGAGGGGAGGGAGGGGACAGATACGCAGTATTTT. It yields the protein CASSSEGREGTDTQYF. The variable domain in full, completed from reference TRBV7-3 and TRBJ2-3, reads GAGVSQTPSNKVTEKGKYVELRCDPISGHTALYWYRQSLGQGPEFLIYFQGTGAADDSGLPNDRFFAVRPEGSVSTLKIQRTERGDSAVYLCASSSEGREGTDTQYFGPGTRLTVL.

The chain combines TRBV7-2 with TRBJ2-4; no firm D call. The end of the DNA is better explained by TRBJ2-7, so the J call may be wrong. CDR3 length equals 14 residues. CDR1 and CDR2 (germline): SGHTA, FQGNSA. The CDR3 loop is CASSAQVGPHEQYF. CDR3 coding DNA: TGTGCCAGCAGCGCGCAGGTGGGTCCCCACGAGCAGTACTTC.

In regard to this clonotype: The junction differs from germline at one of its ends, possibly a read error. The chain links TRBV7-6 to TRBJ2-1; D possibly corresponds to TRBD2 (6 bases). The CDR3 contains 13 residues. The germline CDR1 and CDR2 sequences are SGHVS and FNYEAQ. The CDR3 region has the DNA TGTGCCAGCAGCTGGGACTCCAACAATGAGCAGTTCTTC. Residues: CASSWDSNNEQFF.

V gene TRBV18 combines with J gene TRBJ1-1; D is unresolved. Trimming shortened V by 3 bases and J by 0 bases, and 11 bases separated the two germline ends. This CDR3 spans 15 amino acids. Germline V gene sequence: CDR1 KGHSH, CDR2 LQKENI. The CDR3 DNA sequence: TGTGCCAGCTCACCTTCCTTTGGGGTGAACACTGAAGCTTTCTTT. Its translation: CASSPSFGVNTEAFF.

The chain is built from TRBV7-2 and TRBJ2-5; TRBD1 aligns across 8 bases. This CDR3 is built from 13 residues. Germline CDR1 reads SGHTA; CDR2 reads FQGNSA. J lost 5 bases, V lost 3 bases, and 2 bases had no gene match. The CDR3 is CASSFWTGETQYF. In nucleotides, the CDR3 is TGTGCCAGCAGCTTTTGGACAGGGGAGACCCAGTACTTC.

This chain connects TRBV12-3 or TRBV12-4 to TRBJ2-1; no clear D. The DNA end favors TRBJ2-5, so the J call may be wrong. This CDR3 contains 13 residues. The CDR3 loop reads CASSLAERKTQYF. The DNA for the CDR3 is TGTGCCAGCAGTTTAGCGGAAAGGAAGACCCAGTACTTC.

CDR3 DNA sequence: TGTGCCACCACGGTCCCCCCCCACTCCTACGAGCAGTACTTC. It codes for CATTVPPHSYEQYF. The chain combines TRBV24-1 with TRBJ2-7; D is unclear. This CDR3 has 14 residues. Germline CDR1 KGHDR, CDR2 SFDVKD. Trimming took off 8 bases at V and 0 bases at J, with 13 bases between the two ends.

This clonotype was recorded many times. This chain links TRBV11-2 with TRBJ1-1; no definite D call. Trimming cost V 2 bases and J 5 bases, with 9 bases left between them. Germline lookup yields CDR1 SGHAT and CDR2 FQNNGV. This CDR3 spans 13 amino acids. CDR3 protein: CASSLPGRTEAFF. In DNA form, the CDR3 reads TGTGCCAGCAGCTTACCCGGACGGACTGAAGCTTTCTTT. Using reference TRBV11-2 and TRBJ1-1 for the parts outside the CDR3, the full variable domain is EAGVAQSPRYKIIEKRQSVAFWCNPISGHATLYWYQQILGQGPKLLIQFQNNGVVDDSQLPKDRFSAERLKGVDSTLKIQPAKLEDSAVYLCASSLPGRTEAFFGQGTRLTVV.

This clonotype is medium-sized. The V gene is TRBV12-3 or TRBV12-4, the J gene TRBJ1-2, with D possibly being TRBD1 (5 bases). V shed 2 bases and J shed 8 bases, with 18 bases lying between them. The CDR3 loop spans 15 amino acids. The CDR3 loop reads CASSLPPGLRWGYTF. The CDR3 nucleotides read TGTGCCAGCAGTTTACCCCCGGGACTCCGCTGGGGCTACACCTTC.

The chain couples TRBV11-1 to TRBJ2-2; D may be TRBD2 (7 bases). The V and J ends lost 5 bases and 8 bases respectively, with 21 bases between them. Germline-derived CDR1 and CDR2 are SGHAT and FQDESV (reference sequence). This CDR3 has 16 residues. In nucleotides, the CDR3 is TGTGCCAGCAGCCCCGGGGGGCCTATCCTACCTGGGGAGCTGTTTTTT. Protein sequence: CASSPGGPILPGELFF. Full variable domain (remainder filled in from reference TRBV11-1 and TRBJ2-2): EAEVAQSPRYKITEKSQAVAFWCDPISGHATLYWYRQILGQGPELLVQFQDESVVDDSQLPKDRFSAERLKGVDSTLKIQPAELGDSAMYLCASSPGGPILPGELFFGEGSRLTVL.

V is TRBV7-3 and J is TRBJ2-3; unclear D gene. Gene TRBJ2-1 matches the end of the DNA better, so the J call may be wrong. The CDR3 has 12 amino acids. Looked up from germline, CDR1 is SGHTA and CDR2 is FQGTGA. The chain's CDR3 is CASSPTSGEQFF. Written as DNA, the CDR3 is TGTGCCAGCAGCCCAACAAGTGGTGAGCAGTTCTTC.

V usage is TRBV7-2 and J usage is TRBJ2-1; TRBD1 agrees at 11 bases. The DNA end lines up better with TRBJ2-7; the J call may be wrong. The V gene's germline CDR1 is SGHTA and CDR2 FQGNSA. The CDR3 is 15 amino acids. The DNA for the CDR3 is TGTGCCAGCAGCGGTTCGGACAGGGGGCAGTACGAGCAGTACTTC. Its translation is CASSGSDRGQYEQYF.

Comment on this clonotype: Since the CDR3 does not end with the conserved phenylalanine or tryptophan, this likely comes from a read error. It is unclear where the CDR3 begins or ends on the DNA, so no DNA is shown, and the CDR3 is as TCRdb lists it. The chain uses TRBV30 and TRBJ2-5; the table names TRBD2, a call not compared with the DNA. Germline V gene data show CDR1 as GTSNPN and CDR2 as SVGIG (reference sequence). The CDR3 totals 17 residues, both ends included. CDR3 region: CAWSVAGEMSSPLHFGN.

This clonotype was seen a single time. One end of the junction varies from germline; a read error may be responsible. The genes are TRBV7-4 and TRBJ2-3; 12 nucleotides align to TRBD2. This CDR3 has 17 residues. From germline, CDR1 is SGHVT and CDR2 SQSDAQ. The CDR3 sequence is CASSKWTSGTTYNEQLF. CDR3 nucleotide sequence: TGTGCCAGCAGCAAATGGACTAGCGGGACTACCTACAATGAGCAGTTATTC.

CDR3 amino acids: CASSFGQDNYGYTF. CDR3 DNA sequence: TGTGCCAGCAGTTTCGGACAGGATAACTATGGCTACACCTTC. This chain uses TRBV28 with TRBJ2-4; 7 bases are a match to TRBD1. The J call is doubtful: the DNA matches TRBJ1-2 better. The CDR3 covers 14 residues. Germline V gene sequence: CDR1 MDHEN, CDR2 SYDVKM.